The next 25 T cell receptor beta chains were all read from a single sample in a study of post-analysis software for immune sequencing data. Study-wide findings and caveats: Relative to controls, patients had about 5 TRBV segments at higher frequency, with TRBV5-6, TRBV5-1 and TRBV20-1 among these.

TCR beta libraries were prepared from cDNA with unique molecular identifiers. TCRdb re-called the PCR reads through MiXCR, storing one row per CDR3 protein. The table shows about 770,000 distinct CDR3 sequences, with around 45% occurring only once. The antigens these receptors bind are not known. The sequencing sample was made of blood. The source of these receptors is a girl aged 5 to 17 with multiple sclerosis.

This clonotype was observed a single time. The chain employs TRBV19 and TRBJ2-2; 7 positions agree with TRBD1. The CDR3 covers 16 residues. J lost 3 bases, V lost 5 bases, and 9 bases had no gene match. Germline CDR1 LNHDA, CDR2 SQIVND (reference sequence). The CDR3 nucleotides are TGTGCCAGTAGTCCTCGACAGGGAAGGGACACCGGGGAGCTGTTTTTT. As protein: CASSPRQGRDTGELFF.

This clonotype has just a few counts. The chain has TRBV20-1 and TRBJ2-7; D is unclear. The CDR3 is made up of 14 amino acids. Germline CDR1 reads DFQATT; CDR2 reads SNEGSKA (reference sequence). Trimming took 3 bases from V and 2 from J, leaving 14 bases between them. CDR3 sequence: CSASYPGLTYEQYF. The CDR3 DNA follows: TGCAGTGCTAGTTACCCAGGTCTTACCTACGAGCAGTACTTC.

The V call is TRBV20-1, the J call TRBJ1-1; no clear D gene. The V gene lost 6 bases and the J gene lost 5 bases, with 16 bases spanning the gap. Per the germline V gene, CDR1 is DFQATT and CDR2 is SNEGSKA (reference sequence). CDR3 size: 13 residues. The CDR3 region has the DNA TGCAGTGCCAGCTGGCTAACGGGGACTGAAGCTTTCTTT. This encodes CSASWLTGTEAFF.

Worth noting for this clonotype: At one end, the junction sequence differs from germline, possibly due to a read error. The gene calls are TRBV12-3 or TRBV12-4 and TRBJ2-7; 7 bases fit TRBD1. TRBJ2-5 explains the end of the DNA better; the J call may be wrong. This CDR3 comprises 16 residues. CDR3 loop: CTSSPRQGTSRETQYF. The CDR3 DNA reads as TGTACCAGCAGCCCACGACAGGGAACCTCCAGGGAGACCCAGTACTTC.

This clonotype came up a few times. The chain carries TRBV5-1 and TRBJ2-7; D ambiguous. Trimming cost V 6 bases and J 0 bases, with 13 bases left between them. The CDR3 has 14 residues. Germline CDR1 SGHRS, CDR2 YFSETQ. The CDR3 here is CASMYDSVSYEQYF. CDR3 coding DNA: TGCGCCAGCATGTACGACTCCGTCTCCTACGAGCAGTACTTC.

This clonotype was seen only a few times. V gene TRBV6-2 or TRBV6-3 combines with J gene TRBJ2-1; D gene uncertain. Trimming stripped 6 bases from V and 4 bases from J, with 16 bases between. Germline V gene lookup returns CDR1 MNHEY and CDR2 SVGEGT. CDR3 size: 15 residues. The CDR3 DNA reads as TGTGCCAGCAGCCAGACTTCGGCACTTTACAATGAGCAGTTCTTC. This encodes CASSQTSALYNEQFF.

Concerning this clonotype itself: This may be a read error: a much more frequent sequence differs by one nucleotide. The chain carries TRBV20-1 and TRBJ2-5, with 10 nucleotides matching TRBD2. The germline CDR1 and CDR2 sequences are DFQATT and SNEGSKA (reference sequence). The CDR3 length is 14 residues. V trimming: 6 bases; J trimming: 11 bases; junction bases outside the gene matches: 15. The CDR3 DNA sequence: TGCAGTGCGTCAGCGGGAGGGCCGGTGGGTGAGCAGTACTTC. It yields the protein CSASAGGPVGEQYF.

This clonotype was counted only a few times. V gene TRBV10-3 combines with J gene TRBJ2-5; D may be TRBD2 (6 bases). The V end lost 4 bases, the J end lost 5 bases, and 23 bases lay between the germline ends. This CDR3 has 17 residues. Germline assignment: CDR1 ENHRY and CDR2 SYGVKD. The CDR3: CAISGSQREGTVETQYF. The CDR3 nucleotides read TGTGCCATCAGTGGTTCTCAGCGCGAAGGGACTGTGGAGACCCAGTACTTC.

This clonotype has just a few counts. V and J are TRBV12-3 or TRBV12-4 and TRBJ2-3; D perhaps matches TRBD2 (6 bases). The CDR3 loop spans 13 amino acids. V lost 6 bases and J 4 bases, leaving 11 bases between the germline ends. CDR3 region: CASRRSGSDTQYF. The CDR3, as DNA: TGTGCCAGCAGGCGAAGCGGGTCAGATACGCAGTATTTT.

As regards this clonotype: One end of the junction does not line up with germline, which may come from a read error. The V call is TRBV3-1, the J call TRBJ1-2; D is perhaps TRBD1 (6 bases). The CDR3 has 16 residues. Germline V gives CDR1 LGHDT, CDR2 YNNKEL (reference sequence). The CDR3 region is CASGQDLVSGTYGYTF. CDR3 nucleotides: TGTGCCAGCGGCCAAGATCTTGTATCGGGGACATATGGCTACACCTTC. The full variable domain, in which reference TRBV3-1 and TRBJ1-2 provide the parts outside the CDR3, is DTAVSQTPKYLVTQMGNDKSIKCEQNLGHDTMYWYKQDSKKFLKIMFSYNNKELIINETVPNRFSPKSPDKAHLNLHINSLELGDSAVYFCASGQDLVSGTYGYTFGSGTRLTVV.

The chain carries TRBV12-3 or TRBV12-4 and TRBJ2-1, with 7 nucleotides matching TRBD1. V shed 8 bases and J 1 base; nucleotides not matched to a gene: 11. CDR3 length equals 16 residues. CDR3 in DNA: TGTGCCAGCTCTGGCCCACGGGACAGATCCTACAATGAGCAGTTCTTC. Translation gives CASSGPRDRSYNEQFF.

The gene calls are TRBV24-1 and TRBJ2-3; D is undetermined. The CDR3 extends over 16 amino acids. The V end lost 4 bases, the J end lost 2 bases, and 15 bases lay between the germline ends. CDR1 and CDR2 (germline): KGHDR, SFDVKD. The CDR3, as DNA: TGTGCCACCAGTGACCCCGGCGCAGGCGCCACAGATACGCAGTATTTT. Protein sequence: CATSDPGAGATDTQYF.

Turning to this clonotype: A read error may explain this, as a much larger clone is one base away. This sequence joins TRBV6-5 and TRBJ2-4, with unresolved D. Germline V gives CDR1 MNHEY, CDR2 SVGAGI. V shed 4 bases and J shed 13 bases, with 14 bases lying between them. The CDR3 has 12 amino acids. In DNA form, the CDR3 reads TGTGCCAGCAGTTTCAATACGCATGAGCAGTACTTC. Encoded protein: CASSFNTHEQYF.

This chain connects TRBV27 to TRBJ1-2; TRBD1 might be the D (5 bases). The CDR3 is made up of 15 amino acids. Germline V lookup: CDR1 MNHEY, CDR2 SMNVEV (reference sequence). V gave up 3 bases and J gave up 0 bases, with 11 bases separating them. The CDR3 region has the DNA TGTGCCAGCAGTTTCCGGGGCGTAGCTAACTATGGCTACACCTTC. Protein sequence: CASSFRGVANYGYTF.

This clonotype appeared a few times. V and J are TRBV6-5 and TRBJ2-7, with D perhaps matching TRBD2 (5 bases). The J call is uncertain, as TRBJ2-5 better fits the DNA end. Germline values: CDR1 MNHEY, CDR2 SVGAGI. CDR3 size: 12 residues. CDR3 coding DNA: TGTGCCAGCAGTTACGGAGGAGGGACCCAGTACTTC. Translation: CASSYGGGTQYF.

The genes are TRBV6-4 and TRBJ2-3, with D possibly TRBD2 on 7 matching bases. CDR1 is MRHNA, CDR2 SNTAGT, per germline. The CDR3 spans 17 residues. V lost 0 bases, J lost 2 bases, and 15 bases lay in between. The CDR3 loop reads CASSDSSGGGLTDTQYF. The CDR3 region has the DNA TGTGCCAGCAGTGACTCGTCGGGGGGCGGCCTCACAGATACGCAGTATTTT.

This clonotype was counted between two and nine times. This chain links TRBV3-1 with TRBJ2-1, with TRBD1 identical over 7 bases. This CDR3 comprises 16 residues. The junction had 9 bases not matched to a gene; V was cut back by 3 bases and J by 4 bases. Germline V gene sequence: CDR1 LGHDT, CDR2 YNNKEL (reference sequence). The CDR3 DNA follows: TGTGCCAGCAGCCAGCGCCGGGACAGAGATTACAATGAGCAGTTCTTC. Its translation: CASSQRRDRDYNEQFF.

The V and J genes are TRBV5-1 and TRBJ2-1; a weak D match, TRBD1 (6 bases). The CDR3 totals 14 residues. The germline V gene encodes CDR1 SGHRS and CDR2 YFSETQ. The V end was cut by 1 base, the J end by 3 bases, with 8 bases between. In DNA form, the CDR3 reads TGCGCCAGCAGCTTGAGGGACAACTACAATGAGCAGTTCTTC. Protein product: CASSLRDNYNEQFF.

The gene calls are TRBV20-1 and TRBJ1-2; 7 bases line up with TRBD1. In germline, CDR1 is DFQATT, CDR2 SNEGSKA (reference sequence). The CDR3 has 12 amino acids. J lost 5 bases, V lost 5 bases, and 5 bases had no gene match. The CDR3 reads CSALGQVYGYTF. As DNA, the CDR3 is TGCAGTGCTCTAGGACAGGTTTATGGCTACACCTTC.

A remark on this clonotype: The junction differs from germline at one of its ends, possibly a read error. The chain uses TRBV7-9 and TRBJ2-1, with 10 bases identical to TRBD1. Germline V CDR1 and CDR2: SEHNR, FQNEAQ (reference sequence). This CDR3 has 14 residues. Here the CDR3 DNA reads TGTGTCAGCAGCTTAGGGACAGGGGTATTTGAGCAGTTCTTC. Translation: CVSSLGTGVFEQFF.

This clonotype was picked up a small number of times. This chain links TRBV20-1 with TRBJ2-7, with no clear D. Trimming stripped 6 bases from V and 6 bases from J, with 9 bases between. CDR3 length equals 10 residues. CDR1 DFQATT and CDR2 SNEGSKA come from the germline V gene (reference sequence). The DNA for the CDR3 is TGCAGTGCCAGTGAAGGCGAGCAGTACTTC. It yields the protein CSASEGEQYF.

This clonotype was seen more than once but under ten times. This sequence joins TRBV5-8 and TRBJ1-5; no reliable D call. The germline V gene encodes CDR1 SGHTS and CDR2 YDEGEE. The CDR3 has 16 residues. The V gene lost 5 bases and the J gene lost 4 bases, with 19 bases spanning the gap. The CDR3 nucleotides read TGTGCCAGCAGGTTCTCCGGCGGGCCGGCGAATCAGCCCCAGCATTTT. This encodes CASRFSGGPANQPQHF.

In regard to this clonotype: One end of the junction fails to match germline, which may point to a read error. The chain has TRBV4-3 and TRBJ1-1; weak D call: TRBD1 (5 bases). This CDR3 has 20 residues. CDR1 is LGHNA and CDR2 is YSLEER in the germline V gene. The chain's CDR3 is CASGQNEPGPTPLMNTEAFF. CDR3 coding DNA: TGCGCCAGCGGCCAGAACGAACCGGGACCAACACCCCTTATGAACACTGAAGCTTTCTTT.

This clonotype has only a few counts. V is TRBV29-1 and J is TRBJ1-2, with D maybe TRBD1 (5 bases). Looked up from germline, CDR1 is SQVTM and CDR2 is ANQGSEA. The CDR3 spans 11 residues. The ends were cut back, 2 bases at V and 6 bases at J, with 7 bases in the middle. CDR3 loop: CSVELGDGYTF. Written as DNA, the CDR3 is TGCAGCGTTGAACTGGGGGATGGCTACACCTTC. The full variable domain, with the rest looked up from reference TRBV29-1 and TRBJ1-2, is SAVISQKPSRDICQRGTSLTIQCQVDSQVTMMFWYRQQPGQSLTLIATANQGSEATYESGFVIDKFPISRPNLTFSTLTVSNMSPEDSSIYLCSVELGDGYTFGSGTRLTVV.

This clonotype was counted only a few times. The chain joins TRBV4-3 to TRBJ1-6; TRBD1 aligns across 7 bases. After removal of 4 bases from V and 8 bases from J, the junction contained 8 bases not matched to a gene. The CDR3 totals 15 residues. The V gene's germline CDR1 is LGHNA and CDR2 YSLEER. The CDR3 reads CASSPGDSRDSPLHF. The CDR3 coding sequence is TGCGCCAGCAGCCCTGGGGACAGCAGGGATTCACCCCTCCACTTT.